This T cell receptor (beta chain) is drawn from a study of blood T cells in healthy people across ages. In this sample, this clonotype turned up many times. A J-beta primer mix and a sample-barcoded 5' primer were used in a second PCR of roughly 7 to 12 cycles. Via MiXCR, TCRdb re-called the 5' RACE reads, giving one row per CDR3 protein. The sample comprises around 500,000 distinct CDR3 sequences, about 26% of which are singletons, and approximately 4% rests with the top ten. This sample also belongs to another study, concerning T cells of mothers and their children. That paper adds: Donation came from three healthy Caucasian mothers together with their six children. The second PCR's M1S primer added sample barcodes and 2-4 random nucleotides. A slight, non-significant increase in overlap was found for related mother-child pairs relative to unrelated pairs.

The sequence came from a boy under 10 years old in good health. The material sequenced was blood.

The CDR3 sequence is CASSFAGRETQYF. The CDR3 DNA reads TGTGCCAGCAGTTTTGCAGGACGGGAGACCCAGTACTTC. J is TRBJ2-5 and V is TRBV12-3 or TRBV12-4, with no clear D. CDR3 length equals 13 residues. Trimming took off 3 bases at V and 5 bases at J, with 10 bases between the two ends.